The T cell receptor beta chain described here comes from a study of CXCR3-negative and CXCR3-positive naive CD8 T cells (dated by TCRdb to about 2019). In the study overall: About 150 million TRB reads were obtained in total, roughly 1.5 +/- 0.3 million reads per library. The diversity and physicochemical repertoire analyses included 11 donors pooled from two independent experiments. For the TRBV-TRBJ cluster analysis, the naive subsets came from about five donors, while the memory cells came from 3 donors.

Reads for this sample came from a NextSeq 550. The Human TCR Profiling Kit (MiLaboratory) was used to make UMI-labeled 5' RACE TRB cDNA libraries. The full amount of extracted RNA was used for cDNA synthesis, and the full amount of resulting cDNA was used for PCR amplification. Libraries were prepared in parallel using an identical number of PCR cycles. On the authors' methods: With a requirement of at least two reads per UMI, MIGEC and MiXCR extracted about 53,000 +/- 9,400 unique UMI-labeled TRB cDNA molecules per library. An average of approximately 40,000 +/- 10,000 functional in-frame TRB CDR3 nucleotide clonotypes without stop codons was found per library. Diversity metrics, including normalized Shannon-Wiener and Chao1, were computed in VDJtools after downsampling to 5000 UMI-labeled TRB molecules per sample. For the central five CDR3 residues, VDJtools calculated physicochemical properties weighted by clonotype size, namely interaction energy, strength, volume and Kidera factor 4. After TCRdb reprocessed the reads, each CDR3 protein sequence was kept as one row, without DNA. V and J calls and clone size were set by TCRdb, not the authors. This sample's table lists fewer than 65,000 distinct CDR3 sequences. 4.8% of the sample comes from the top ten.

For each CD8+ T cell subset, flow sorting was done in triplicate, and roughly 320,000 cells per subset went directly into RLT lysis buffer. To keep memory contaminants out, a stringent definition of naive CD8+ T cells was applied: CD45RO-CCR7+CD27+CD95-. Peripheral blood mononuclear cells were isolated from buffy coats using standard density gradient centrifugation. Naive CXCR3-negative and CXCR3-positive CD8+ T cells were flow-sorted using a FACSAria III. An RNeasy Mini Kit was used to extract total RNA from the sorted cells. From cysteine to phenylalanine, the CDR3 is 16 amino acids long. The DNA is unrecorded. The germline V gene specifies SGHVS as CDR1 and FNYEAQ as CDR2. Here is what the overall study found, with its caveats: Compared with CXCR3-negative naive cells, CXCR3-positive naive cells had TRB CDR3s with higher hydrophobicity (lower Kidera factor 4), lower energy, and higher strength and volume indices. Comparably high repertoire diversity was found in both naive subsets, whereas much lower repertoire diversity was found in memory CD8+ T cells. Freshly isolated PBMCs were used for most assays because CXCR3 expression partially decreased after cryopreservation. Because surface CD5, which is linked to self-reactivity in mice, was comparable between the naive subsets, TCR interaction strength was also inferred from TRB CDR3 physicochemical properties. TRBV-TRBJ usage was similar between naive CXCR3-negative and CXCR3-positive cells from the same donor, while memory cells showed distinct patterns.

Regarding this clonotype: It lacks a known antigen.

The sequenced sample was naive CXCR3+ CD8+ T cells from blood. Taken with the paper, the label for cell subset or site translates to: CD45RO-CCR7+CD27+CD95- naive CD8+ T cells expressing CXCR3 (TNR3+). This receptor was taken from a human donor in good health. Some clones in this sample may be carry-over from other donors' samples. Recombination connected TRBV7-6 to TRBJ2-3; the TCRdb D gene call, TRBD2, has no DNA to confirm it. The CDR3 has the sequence CASSFIAGEGGDTQYF. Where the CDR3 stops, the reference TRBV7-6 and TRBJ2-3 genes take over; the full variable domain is GAGVSQSPRYKVTKRGQDVALRCDPISGHVSLYWYRQALGQGPEFLTYFNYEAQQDKSGLPNDRFSAERPEGSISTLTIQRTEQRDSAMYRCASSFIAGEGGDTQYFGPGTRLTVL.